This TCR beta chain was sequenced for a study of blood T cells in healthy people across ages. About the study: Through template switching, about one barcoded beta molecule was captured per two T cells, as measured in model experiments. Study results and caveats: Long-lived donors exceeded aged donors in naive CD4+ cells and diversity.

This CDR3 comprises 15 residues. Trimming shortened V by 1 base and J by 7 bases, and 15 bases separated the two germline ends. Germline CDR1 SGHTA, CDR2 FQGNSA. Caucasian, healthy and from Russia, the donors were aged between 6 and 90. A sample-barcoded 5' primer and a J-beta primer mix were used in a second PCR of roughly 7 to 11 cycles. One entry per CDR3 protein results from TCRdb running MiXCR on the 5' RACE reads. The data hold roughly 900,000 distinct CDR3 sequences, with under 30% observed a single time. This clonotype has a handful of counts. Its antigen remains unidentified. This clonotype was sampled from a woman older than 75 in good health. J is TRBJ2-3 and V is TRBV7-2, with D possibly TRBD2 on 6 matching bases. What was sequenced was blood. This CDR3 reads CASSLDGGLVNTQYF. CDR3 bases: TGTGCCAGCAGCTTAGACGGGGGTCTCGTAAATACGCAGTATTTT.